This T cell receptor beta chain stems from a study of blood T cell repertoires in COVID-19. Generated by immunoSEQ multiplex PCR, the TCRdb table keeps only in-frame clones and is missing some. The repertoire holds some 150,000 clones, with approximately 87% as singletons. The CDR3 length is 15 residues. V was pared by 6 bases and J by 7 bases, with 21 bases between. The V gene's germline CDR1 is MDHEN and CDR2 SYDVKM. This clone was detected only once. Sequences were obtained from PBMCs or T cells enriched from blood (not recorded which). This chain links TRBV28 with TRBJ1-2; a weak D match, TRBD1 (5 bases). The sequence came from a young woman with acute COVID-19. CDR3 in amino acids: CASSRPGVGFGGYTF. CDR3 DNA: TGTGCCAGCAGCCGACCGGGGGTTGGTTTTGGTGGCTACACCTTC.